One and the same sample provided the 21 T cell receptor beta chains below, sequenced in a study of blood T cell repertoires in COVID-19. Using immunoSEQ multiplex PCR, the repertoire was profiled, and TCRdb retains in-frame clones only, with some absent. The table has around 160,000 clones, more than 70% seen once. Specimen: peripheral blood. The receptor source for this set is a man in his 60s with acute or convalescent COVID-19.

The chain carries TRBV9 and TRBJ1-6; 7 bases match TRBD1. The CDR3 has 15 amino acids. Trimming took 3 bases from V and 7 from J; bases not matched to a gene: 7. Germline CDR1 is SGDLS and CDR2 is YYNGEE. The CDR3 sequence is CASSGTGAKNSPLHF. The DNA of the CDR3 is TGTGCCAGCAGCGGTACAGGGGCGAAAAATTCACCCCTCCACTTT.

This clone has only one observation. The chain is built from TRBV14 and TRBJ1-3; tentatively, D is TRBD1 (5 bases). CDR1 is SGHDN and CDR2 is FVKESK in the germline V gene. There are 13 residues in the CDR3. The V gene lost 0 bases and the J gene lost 10 bases, with 10 bases spanning the gap. The CDR3 DNA sequence: TGTGCCAGCAGCCAAGAAGCGAAGGGGACCATATATTTT. Its protein is CASSQEAKGTIYF.

This chain connects TRBV24-1 to TRBJ2-5, with D possibly being TRBD2 (6 bases). With 0 bases removed from V and 5 bases from J, the gap between germline ends came to 12 bases. The CDR3 has 15 residues. Germline V lookup: CDR1 KGHDR, CDR2 SFDVKD. The CDR3 DNA follows: TGTGCCACCAGTGATTTGTTCGCGGGGCTGGAGACCCAGTACTTC. Translation gives CATSDLFAGLETQYF.

V gene TRBV21-1 combines with J gene TRBJ1-3; the tabulated D call, TRBD1, remains unverified against the DNA. TRBV21-1 is a documented pseudogene. This CDR3 has 13 amino acids. The CDR3 DNA reads as TGTGCCAGCAGCAAACAATTGGCCAGAACCATATATTTT. It translates to CASSKQLARTIYF.

The chain carries TRBV12-3 or TRBV12-4 and TRBJ2-3; 7 positions match TRBD1. Trimming took 5 bases from V and 9 from J; bases not matched to a gene: 8. CDR3 length: 13 amino acids. CDR3 loop: CASSTQGGITQYF. CDR3 nucleotides: TGTGCCAGCAGTACTCAAGGGGGCATAACGCAGTATTTT.

This sequence joins TRBV7-9 and TRBJ2-3, with TRBD1 identical over 8 bases. This CDR3 has 18 amino acids. Germline CDR1 and CDR2: SEHNR and FQNEAQ (reference sequence). The trim removed 2 bases at V and 2 bases at J, leaving 12 bases unmatched. The CDR3 region is CASSLFPAGGADTDTQYF. The CDR3 DNA is TGTGCCAGCAGCTTATTCCCGGCAGGGGGCGCCGACACAGATACGCAGTATTTT. Drawing the rest from reference TRBV7-9 and TRBJ2-3, the complete variable domain is DTGVSQNPRHKITKRGQNVTFRCDPISEHNRLYWYRQTLGQGPEFLTYFQNEAQLEKSRLLSDRFSAERPKGSFSTLEIQRTEQGDSAMYLCASSLFPAGGADTDTQYFGPGTRLTVL.

The chain employs TRBV7-9 and TRBJ2-1; TRBD2 agrees at 10 bases. The CDR3 sequence is 18 residues long. V was clipped by 5 bases and J by 4 bases; unmatched bases: 14. Germline-derived CDR1 and CDR2 are SEHNR and FQNEAQ (reference sequence). This CDR3 reads CASSLTYSGTSDYNEQFF. Written as DNA, the CDR3 is TGTGCCAGCAGCCTTACTTATTCCGGGACTAGCGATTACAATGAGCAGTTCTTC.

This chain connects TRBV27 to TRBJ1-2, with a possible D match to TRBD1 (6 bases). The CDR3 consists of 14 residues. CDR1 MNHEY and CDR2 SMNVEV come from the germline V gene (reference sequence). The V gene lost 6 bases and the J gene lost 5 bases, with 16 bases spanning the gap. The CDR3 region has the DNA TGTGCCAGCAGGCGCACAGGGAGTGGATATGGCTACACCTTC. Amino acids: CASRRTGSGYGYTF.

CDR3 residues: CASSLAAGGPTDTQYF. In nucleotides, the CDR3 is TGCGCCAGCAGCTTGGCGGCGGGGGGGCCCACAGATACGCAGTATTTT. This chain joins TRBV5-1 and TRBJ2-3, with 9 bases lining up with TRBD2. CDR3 length: 16 residues. CDR1 is SGHRS, CDR2 YFSETQ, per germline. After removal of 0 bases from V and 2 bases from J, the junction contained 4 bases not matched to a gene.

This chain joins TRBV4-1 and TRBJ2-7; 10 bases are a match to TRBD1. J was trimmed by 4 bases and V by 3 bases; bases with no gene match: 6. The CDR3 loop spans 15 amino acids. CDR1 MGHRA and CDR2 YSYEKL come from the germline V gene. Here the CDR3 reads CASSHADRGLYEQYF. The CDR3 bases are TGCGCCAGCAGCCATGCGGACAGGGGGTTATACGAGCAGTACTTC.

This chain connects TRBV19 to TRBJ2-6; TRBD1 matches 7 bases. The CDR3 is 17 residues long. With V trimmed by 1 base and J by 0 bases, 3 bases remained unmatched. Germline CDR1 is LNHDA and CDR2 is SQIVND (reference sequence). The CDR3 reads CASSIGQGISGANVLTF. The CDR3 DNA reads TGTGCCAGTAGTATAGGACAGGGTATCTCTGGGGCCAACGTCCTGACTTTC.

V is TRBV11-2 and J is TRBJ1-2, with D unclear. The CDR3 length is 14 residues. V was trimmed by 2 bases and J by 1 base, leaving 8 bases between them. The V gene's germline CDR1 is SGHAT and CDR2 FQNNGV. The CDR3 bases are TGTGCCAGCAGCTTATCTGCCAGTAACTATGGCTACACCTTC. Amino acid sequence: CASSLSASNYGYTF.

This chain uses TRBV11-2 with TRBJ2-3; 8 nucleotides align to TRBD2. J lost 2 bases, V lost 3 bases, and 10 bases had no gene match. The CDR3 has 17 residues. In germline, CDR1 is SGHAT, CDR2 FQNNGV. The CDR3: CASSLGPGRGNTDTQYF. The CDR3 nucleotides are TGTGCCAGCAGCTTGGGTCCCGGGAGGGGGAACACAGATACGCAGTATTTT.

V usage is TRBV18 and J usage is TRBJ1-4; a weak D match, TRBD1 (5 bases). Germline values: CDR1 KGHSH, CDR2 LQKENI. V lost 4 bases, J lost 4 bases, and 13 bases lay in between. The CDR3 is made up of 15 amino acids. The CDR3 DNA is TGTGCCAGCTCACGTAACCAGGGAAATAATGAAAAACTGTTTTTT. It encodes CASSRNQGNNEKLFF.

The rearrangement links TRBV11-2 to TRBJ2-4, with a possible D match to TRBD1 (6 bases). Germline V CDR1 and CDR2: SGHAT, FQNNGV. The V end lost 5 bases, the J end lost 0 bases, and 11 bases lay between the germline ends. The CDR3 is 15 residues long. The CDR3 reads CASSLGAVAKNIQYF. The CDR3 nucleotides read TGTGCCAGCAGCCTGGGGGCGGTAGCCAAAAACATTCAGTACTTC.

The chain uses TRBV2 and TRBJ1-1, with D unclear. This CDR3 is built from 13 residues. V lost 4 bases and J lost 4, with 10 bases in between. Per germline, CDR1 SNHLY and CDR2 FYNNEI. The CDR3 DNA is TGTGCCAGCAGTGGAGGGTTGGTCACTGAAGCTTTCTTT. It yields the protein CASSGGLVTEAFF.

This rearrangement joins TRBV10-3 to TRBJ1-2; D not resolved. The CDR3 is made up of 14 amino acids. Germline-derived CDR1 and CDR2 are ENHRY and SYGVKD. Trimming left V 4 bases short and J 4 bases short, with 13 bases between. CDR3 DNA sequence: TGTGCCATCAGTGCTGGCGGGGTCCCCTATGGCTACACCTTC. Amino acid sequence: CAISAGGVPYGYTF.

This clone was counted a single time. J is TRBJ1-6 and V is TRBV7-6; weak D call: TRBD1 (5 bases). The V and J ends lost 1 base and 5 bases respectively, with 6 bases between them. CDR1 is SGHVS and CDR2 is FNYEAQ in the germline V gene. The CDR3 contains 14 residues. Written as DNA, the CDR3 is TGTGCCAGCAGCTTAGGCAGGGATAATTCACCCCTCCACTTT. The encoded protein is CASSLGRDNSPLHF.

J is TRBJ2-4 and V is TRBV5-4, with 9 bases that match TRBD1. CDR3 length: 15 amino acids. Germline lookup yields CDR1 SGHNT and CDR2 YYREEE (reference sequence). Losses at the gene ends were 4 bases for V and 3 bases for J; bases not matched to a gene: 5. CDR3 nucleotides: TGTGCCAGCAGCATACAGGGGGCGGGCAAAAACATTCAGTACTTC. Translated, it gives CASSIQGAGKNIQYF.

This clone appeared a single time. This rearrangement joins TRBV25-1 to TRBJ1-1; 7 bases agree with TRBD1. The germline V gene encodes CDR1 MGHDK and CDR2 SYGVNS. There are 14 residues in the CDR3. J lost 5 bases, V lost 3 bases, and 6 bases had no gene match. The CDR3 DNA sequence: TGTGCCAGCAGTGACCTGACAGGGTATACTGAAGCTTTCTTT. Translating gives CASSDLTGYTEAFF.

J is TRBJ1-6 and V is TRBV5-4, with 9 bases lining up with TRBD1. Germline V gene lookup returns CDR1 SGHNT and CDR2 YYREEE (reference sequence). This CDR3 comprises 18 residues. V was clipped by 1 base and J by 0 bases; unmatched bases: 5. The CDR3 sequence: CASSLYGTGSSYNSPLHF. Here the CDR3 DNA reads TGTGCCAGCAGCTTGTATGGGACAGGGAGCTCCTATAATTCACCCCTCCACTTT. The full variable domain, with the rest looked up from reference TRBV5-4 and TRBJ1-6, is ETGVTQSPTHLIKTRGQQVTLRCSSQSGHNTVSWYQQALGQGPQFIFQYYREEENGRGNFPPRFSGLQFPNYSSELNVNALELDDSALYLCASSLYGTGSSYNSPLHFGNGTRLTVT.